A selection of T cell receptor beta chains follows, all from one sample in a study of T cell responses to AZD1222 COVID-19 vaccine. TCRdb's table, derived via immunoSEQ multiplex PCR, lists solely in-frame clones and lacks some. The sample lists more than 150,000 clones; roughly 91% were seen once. The specimen comprised peripheral blood, sampled on day 0 of AZD1222 vaccination. The receptors were sampled from an adult in good health. Each CDR3 is given with its conserved first and last residue. The order of the fields is V gene, D gene, J gene, clone size, CDR3 DNA, CDR3 protein. A D gene is named only where the DNA matches it firmly. Rows give clone size only sometimes, using once, few, many, or a class for an expanded clone.

v_gene: TRBV10-1
d_gene: TRBD1
j_gene: TRBJ1-5
abundance: once
CDR3nt: TGCGCCAGCAGTGAGGACCGGGACAGGTTCAATCAGCCCCAGCATTTT
CDR3aa: CASSEDRDRFNQPQHF

v_gene: TRBV2
d_gene: NA
j_gene: TRBJ1-2
abundance: NA
CDR3nt: TGTGCCAGCAGAGAAAGCCGACAGGTTTGGGACTATGGCTACACCTTC
CDR3aa: CASRESRQVWDYGYTF

v_gene: TRBV7-3
d_gene: NA
j_gene: TRBJ2-7
abundance: NA
CDR3nt: TGTGCCAGCAGCCAAGGCAGGGGGGCCGACTACGAGCAGTACTTC
CDR3aa: CASSQGRGADYEQYF

v_gene: TRBV5-1
d_gene: NA
j_gene: TRBJ2-7
abundance: NA
CDR3nt: TGCGCCAGCGGGGATGGGGACGAGCAGTACTTC
CDR3aa: CASGDGDEQYF

v_gene: TRBV6-5
d_gene: TRBD2
j_gene: TRBJ2-7
abundance: NA
CDR3nt: TGTGCCAGCAGAAACGGGGCGGGAGGCTCCTACGAGCAGTACTTC
CDR3aa: CASRNGAGGSYEQYF

v_gene: TRBV27
d_gene: TRBD1
j_gene: TRBJ1-2
abundance: NA
CDR3nt: TGTGCCAGCAGTTCGAGACAGGGCTCTGGCTACACCTTC
CDR3aa: CASSSRQGSGYTF

v_gene: TRBV6-2/TRBV6-3
d_gene: NA
j_gene: TRBJ1-5
abundance: once
CDR3nt: TGTGCCAGCAGTTCCTCCCCAGACAGGCGGCCGGATCAGCCCCAGCATTTT
CDR3aa: CASSSSPDRRPDQPQHF

v_gene: TRBV11-2
d_gene: TRBD1
j_gene: TRBJ2-7
abundance: NA
CDR3nt: TGTGCCAGCAGTCCGAGGACAGGGAATTCCAACGAGCAGTACTTC
CDR3aa: CASSPRTGNSNEQYF

v_gene: TRBV6-1
d_gene: TRBD1
j_gene: TRBJ1-3
abundance: NA
CDR3nt: TGTGCCAGCAGTGAATACGGGACAGGGCCTGGAAACACCATATATTTT
CDR3aa: CASSEYGTGPGNTIYF

v_gene: TRBV10-3
d_gene: NA
j_gene: TRBJ1-5
abundance: NA
CDR3nt: TGTGCCATCAGTGAAGGGGACGCTAGCAATCAGCCCCAGCATTTT
CDR3aa: CAISEGDASNQPQHF

v_gene: TRBV5-4
d_gene: NA
j_gene: TRBJ2-7
abundance: NA
CDR3nt: TGTGCCAGCAGCCACTCGGGCTTCAGCTCCTACGAGCAGTACTTC
CDR3aa: CASSHSGFSSYEQYF

v_gene: TRBV6-5
d_gene: NA
j_gene: TRBJ1-2
abundance: NA
CDR3nt: TGTGCCACCACACCCGGGCCCTCTATTGGTGGCTACACCTTC
CDR3aa: CATTPGPSIGGYTF

v_gene: TRBV5-1
d_gene: TRBD1
j_gene: TRBJ2-5
abundance: NA
CDR3nt: TGCGCCAGCAGCCGGGACAGCACATCCCAAGAGACCCAGTACTTC
CDR3aa: CASSRDSTSQETQYF

v_gene: TRBV7-9
d_gene: NA
j_gene: TRBJ1-4
abundance: NA
CDR3nt: TGTGCCAGCAGCCTTCCCCGGGGACTTAATGAAAAACTGTTTTTT
CDR3aa: CASSLPRGLNEKLFF

v_gene: TRBV3-1/TRBV3-2
d_gene: TRBD2
j_gene: TRBJ2-2
abundance: NA
CDR3nt: TGTGCCAGCAGCCCGCGGGGGGATACGAACACCGGGGAGCTGTTTTTT
CDR3aa: CASSPRGDTNTGELFF

v_gene: TRBV5-1
d_gene: NA
j_gene: TRBJ2-3
abundance: NA
CDR3nt: TGCGCCAGCAGCTTGGGGGCCCCGGACACAGATACGCAGTATTTT
CDR3aa: CASSLGAPDTDTQYF

v_gene: TRBV19
d_gene: NA
j_gene: TRBJ1-6
abundance: NA
CDR3nt: TGTGCCAGTACCCAACTCGTGGGGGGGAATTCACCCCTCCACTTT
CDR3aa: CASTQLVGGNSPLHF

v_gene: TRBV4-1
d_gene: NA
j_gene: TRBJ2-7
abundance: many
CDR3nt: TGCGCCAGCAGGCTAGAACGGGGAGTAGACGAGCAGTACTTC
CDR3aa: CASRLERGVDEQYF

v_gene: TRBV7-9
d_gene: NA
j_gene: TRBJ2-3
abundance: NA
CDR3nt: TGTGCCAGCAGCTTATTCGGGGAAGAAGGGAGCACAGATACGCAGTATTTT
CDR3aa: CASSLFGEEGSTDTQYF

v_gene: TRBV18
d_gene: TRBD2
j_gene: TRBJ2-7
abundance: NA
CDR3nt: TGTGCCAGCTCACCCCTACTAGCGGCCCGCTCCTACGAGCAGTACTTC
CDR3aa: CASSPLLAARSYEQYF

v_gene: TRBV7-2
d_gene: NA
j_gene: TRBJ2-1
abundance: NA
CDR3nt: TGTGCCAGCAGCTTAGATAACAGGCCAGGGCAGTTCTTC
CDR3aa: CASSLDNRPGQFF

v_gene: TRBV5-1
d_gene: NA
j_gene: TRBJ1-3
abundance: NA
CDR3nt: TGCGCCAGCAGCTTGGATTGGGACTTTGAAAACACCATATATTTT
CDR3aa: CASSLDWDFENTIYF

v_gene: TRBV12-3/TRBV12-4
d_gene: TRBD1
j_gene: TRBJ1-5
abundance: NA
CDR3nt: TGTGCCAGCAGTACAGGGGATCGACAGCCCCAGCATTTT
CDR3aa: CASSTGDRQPQHF

v_gene: TRBV5-5
d_gene: TRBD2
j_gene: TRBJ2-1
abundance: NA
CDR3nt: TGTGCCAGCAGCTTGGCCCCGACTAGCGGGAGGGCGAGTGAGCAGTTCTTC
CDR3aa: CASSLAPTSGRASEQFF

v_gene: TRBV11-2
d_gene: NA
j_gene: TRBJ1-1
abundance: NA
CDR3nt: TGTGCCAGCAGCTTGGACCAGGGGTACACTGAAGCTTTCTTT
CDR3aa: CASSLDQGYTEAFF

v_gene: TRBV27
d_gene: NA
j_gene: TRBJ2-7
abundance: NA
CDR3nt: TGTGCCAGCAGTTTCGGGGGAAACTACGAGCAGTACTTC
CDR3aa: CASSFGGNYEQYF

v_gene: TRBV11-2
d_gene: TRBD1
j_gene: TRBJ2-2
abundance: NA
CDR3nt: TGTGCCAGCAGTCTAGCACCGGGACAGGGGAAATCCCGGGAGCTGTTTTTT
CDR3aa: CASSLAPGQGKSRELFF

v_gene: TRBV5-6
d_gene: NA
j_gene: TRBJ1-1
abundance: NA
CDR3nt: TGTGCCAGCAGGCAGAGATCGGGGGGCTCGGGAACTGAAGCTTTCTTT
CDR3aa: CASRQRSGGSGTEAFF

v_gene: TRBV2
d_gene: TRBD1
j_gene: TRBJ2-3
abundance: NA
CDR3nt: TGTGCCAGCAACTCAGGGGGACGCACAGATACGCAGTATTTT
CDR3aa: CASNSGGRTDTQYF

v_gene: TRBV11-1
d_gene: NA
j_gene: TRBJ1-1
abundance: NA
CDR3nt: TGTGCCAGCAGCTTAGACCCGCGCAGGGACACTGAAGCTTTCTTT
CDR3aa: CASSLDPRRDTEAFF

v_gene: TRBV9
d_gene: NA
j_gene: TRBJ1-1
abundance: NA
CDR3nt: TGTGCCAGCAGCGTGGATGAGGGGCATTCGAACACTGAAGCTTTCTTT
CDR3aa: CASSVDEGHSNTEAFF

v_gene: TRBV9
d_gene: TRBD1
j_gene: TRBJ2-3
abundance: NA
CDR3nt: TGTGCCAGCAGCCCCGGACAGGGGAGCACAGATACGCAGTATTTT
CDR3aa: CASSPGQGSTDTQYF

v_gene: TRBV19
d_gene: NA
j_gene: TRBJ2-3
abundance: NA
CDR3nt: TGTGCCAGTTCCCAGTCGGGGGTAGGGACAGATACGCAGTATTTT
CDR3aa: CASSQSGVGTDTQYF

v_gene: TRBV2
d_gene: NA
j_gene: TRBJ2-7
abundance: NA
CDR3nt: TGTGCCAGCACAGGCAGCACCTACGAGCAGTACTTC
CDR3aa: CASTGSTYEQYF

v_gene: TRBV6-6
d_gene: TRBD1
j_gene: TRBJ2-1
abundance: NA
CDR3nt: TGTGCCAGCAGTTCCCCCCCGGGACAGGGGAATGAGCAGTTCTTC
CDR3aa: CASSSPPGQGNEQFF

v_gene: TRBV6-2/TRBV6-3
d_gene: NA
j_gene: TRBJ2-2
abundance: NA
CDR3nt: TGTGCCAGCAGTTACTCGGGGGGCCCTATGAACACCGGGGAGCTGTTTTTT
CDR3aa: CASSYSGGPMNTGELFF

v_gene: TRBV4-3
d_gene: TRBD1
j_gene: TRBJ1-3
abundance: NA
CDR3nt: TGCGCCAGCAGCCAAGATATGACAGGGGGCTCTGGAAACACCATATATTTT
CDR3aa: CASSQDMTGGSGNTIYF

v_gene: TRBV7-2
d_gene: TRBD2
j_gene: TRBJ2-7
abundance: NA
CDR3nt: TGTGCCAGCAGCCTAGGGACTAGCGGGAGATTGTACGAGCAGTACTTC
CDR3aa: CASSLGTSGRLYEQYF

v_gene: TRBV7-2
d_gene: NA
j_gene: TRBJ2-3
abundance: NA
CDR3nt: TGTGCCAGCAGCTATGACTACCCCACAGATACGCAGTATTTT
CDR3aa: CASSYDYPTDTQYF

v_gene: TRBV6-5
d_gene: TRBD1
j_gene: TRBJ2-1
abundance: once
CDR3nt: TGTGCCAGCACAAGCGGGACAGGGAGGTACAATGAGCAGTTCTTC
CDR3aa: CASTSGTGRYNEQFF

v_gene: TRBV19
d_gene: NA
j_gene: TRBJ2-3
abundance: NA
CDR3nt: TGTGCCAGTAGTACCCCCATCGGAGGAATCACAGATACGCAGTATTTT
CDR3aa: CASSTPIGGITDTQYF

v_gene: TRBV6-4
d_gene: NA
j_gene: TRBJ1-2
abundance: NA
CDR3nt: TGTGCCAGCAGTGACTGGGGGGCGGATGGCTACACCTTC
CDR3aa: CASSDWGADGYTF

v_gene: TRBV3-1/TRBV3-2
d_gene: NA
j_gene: TRBJ2-1
abundance: NA
CDR3nt: TGTGCCAGCGCGGTAAGCGAAGGACTGACCAATGAGCAGTTCTTC
CDR3aa: CASAVSEGLTNEQFF

v_gene: TRBV27
d_gene: NA
j_gene: TRBJ1-3
abundance: NA
CDR3nt: TGTGCCAGCAGTTCCGCTGGAAACACCATATATTTT
CDR3aa: CASSSAGNTIYF

v_gene: TRBV27
d_gene: NA
j_gene: TRBJ1-2
abundance: NA
CDR3nt: TGTGCCAGCAGTTTCACTCCCCCAGACAGGAAGGGGATCTACACCTTC
CDR3aa: CASSFTPPDRKGIYTF

v_gene: TRBV3-1/TRBV3-2
d_gene: NA
j_gene: TRBJ1-3
abundance: few
CDR3nt: TGTGCCAGCAGCGAACTGGGGGGTGGAAACACCATATATTTT
CDR3aa: CASSELGGGNTIYF

v_gene: TRBV18
d_gene: NA
j_gene: TRBJ1-3
abundance: NA
CDR3nt: TGTGCCAGCTCACCAGGGGCTGGAAACACCATATATTTT
CDR3aa: CASSPGAGNTIYF

v_gene: TRBV3-1/TRBV3-2
d_gene: NA
j_gene: TRBJ1-2
abundance: NA
CDR3nt: TGTGCCAGCAGCGTCCGTTCCGCAACCCTCACTAGTAACTATGGCTACACCTTC
CDR3aa: CASSVRSATLTSNYGYTF

v_gene: TRBV4-2
d_gene: TRBD1
j_gene: TRBJ1-3
abundance: NA
CDR3nt: TGTGCCAGCAGCCGCCAGGGACAGGGGGTTGGAAACACCATATATTTT
CDR3aa: CASSRQGQGVGNTIYF

v_gene: TRBV19
d_gene: NA
j_gene: TRBJ1-5
abundance: NA
CDR3nt: TGTGCCAGTAGTATAATGGGCAATCAGCCCCAGCATTTT
CDR3aa: CASSIMGNQPQHF

v_gene: TRBV5-4
d_gene: TRBD1
j_gene: TRBJ1-3
abundance: NA
CDR3nt: TGTGCCAGCAGCCGGGACAGCTCAAACACCATATATTTT
CDR3aa: CASSRDSSNTIYF

v_gene: TRBV7-3
d_gene: NA
j_gene: TRBJ2-3
abundance: NA
CDR3nt: TGTGCCAGCAGCTTAACGGGCAGGAGGGGAGGTTCAGATACGCAGTATTTT
CDR3aa: CASSLTGRRGGSDTQYF

v_gene: TRBV13
d_gene: NA
j_gene: TRBJ2-7
abundance: NA
CDR3nt: TGTGCCAGCAGCTTAGCCCTCACCGGGAAGTACTTC
CDR3aa: CASSLALTGKYF

v_gene: TRBV7-9
d_gene: NA
j_gene: TRBJ1-1
abundance: once
CDR3nt: TGTGCCAGCAGCCCAGGGGTGCGGGTTATAGCTTTCTTT
CDR3aa: CASSPGVRVIAFF

v_gene: TRBV29-1
d_gene: NA
j_gene: TRBJ1-2
abundance: NA
CDR3nt: TGCAGCGTTGCCTTGACAGGCCCTAACTATGGCTACACCTTC
CDR3aa: CSVALTGPNYGYTF

v_gene: TRBV6-6
d_gene: NA
j_gene: TRBJ2-5
abundance: NA
CDR3nt: TGTGCCAGCGGGCGGACCGCAGGTGGAGAGACCCAGTACTTC
CDR3aa: CASGRTAGGETQYF

v_gene: TRBV24-1
d_gene: TRBD1
j_gene: TRBJ1-2
abundance: NA
CDR3nt: TGTGCCACCAGTGAGGGACAGAACTATGGCTACACCTTC
CDR3aa: CATSEGQNYGYTF

v_gene: TRBV3-1/TRBV3-2
d_gene: NA
j_gene: TRBJ2-5
abundance: once
CDR3nt: TGTGCCAGCAGCCAAGTCCGGGCGTCGGAGACCCAGTACTTC
CDR3aa: CASSQVRASETQYF

v_gene: TRBV10-1
d_gene: TRBD1
j_gene: TRBJ2-2
abundance: many
CDR3nt: TGCGCCAGCCGGGGACAGGGATCCACCGGGGAGCTGTTTTTT
CDR3aa: CASRGQGSTGELFF

v_gene: TRBV5-4
d_gene: NA
j_gene: TRBJ1-2
abundance: NA
CDR3nt: TGTGCCAGCAGCTCGGGGTATGGCTACACCTTC
CDR3aa: CASSSGYGYTF